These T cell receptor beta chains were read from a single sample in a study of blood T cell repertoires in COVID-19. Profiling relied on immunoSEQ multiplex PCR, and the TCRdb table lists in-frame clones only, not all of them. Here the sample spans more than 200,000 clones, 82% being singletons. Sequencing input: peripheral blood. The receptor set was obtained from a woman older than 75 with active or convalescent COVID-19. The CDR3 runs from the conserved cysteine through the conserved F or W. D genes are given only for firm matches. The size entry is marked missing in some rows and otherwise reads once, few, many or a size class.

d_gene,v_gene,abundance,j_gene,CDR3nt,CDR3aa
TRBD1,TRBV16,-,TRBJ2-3,TGTGCCAGCAGCCGGACAGGGGTCTACGATACGCAGTATTTT,CASSRTGVYDTQYF
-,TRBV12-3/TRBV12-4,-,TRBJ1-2,TGTGCCAGCAGCCGCTCAGGGGATAATGGCTACACCTTC,CASSRSGDNGYTF
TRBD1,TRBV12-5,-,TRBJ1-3,TGTGCTACCCAAACCGGGACAGAGGAATCGAGCTCTGGAAACACCATATATTTT,CATQTGTEESSSGNTIYF
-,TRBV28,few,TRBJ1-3,TGTGCCAGCAGTTTAATCCAGGGTACCGTAAACACCATATATTTT,CASSLIQGTVNTIYF
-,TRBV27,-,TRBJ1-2,TGTGCCAGCAGTTCCCCAGGGAACTATGGCTACACCTTC,CASSSPGNYGYTF
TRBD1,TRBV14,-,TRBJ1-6,TGTGCCAGCAGCCAAGAGGCCGGGACAGAATATAATTCACCCCTCCACTTT,CASSQEAGTEYNSPLHF
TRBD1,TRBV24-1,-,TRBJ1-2,TGTGCCACCAGTGATGGGGACAGTCACGGCTACACCTTC,CATSDGDSHGYTF
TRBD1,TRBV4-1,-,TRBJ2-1,TGCGCCAGCAGCCTCCGGGACAGGGGTTCAGATGAGCAGTTCTTC,CASSLRDRGSDEQFF
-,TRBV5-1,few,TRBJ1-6,TGCGCCAGCAGCACCGGACAGCTCAATTCACCCCTCCACTTT,CASSTGQLNSPLHF
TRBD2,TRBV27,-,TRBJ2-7,TGTGCCAGCAGTTTGGGGGGGACGGAATTTTACGAGCAGTACTTC,CASSLGGTEFYEQYF
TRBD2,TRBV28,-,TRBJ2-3,TGTGCCAGCAGTTCGATCGGACTAGCGGCAGATACGCAGTATTTT,CASSSIGLAADTQYF
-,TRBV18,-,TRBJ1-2,TGTGCCAGCTCACCTACAACAGGGACTAACTATGGCTACACCTTC,CASSPTTGTNYGYTF
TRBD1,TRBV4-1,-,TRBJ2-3,TGCGCCAGCAGCCGGACAGGGCGTTTAGATACGCAGTATTTT,CASSRTGRLDTQYF
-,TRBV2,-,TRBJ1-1,TGTGCCAGCAGTGAAGCAGCGGACACTGAAGCTTTCTTT,CASSEAADTEAFF
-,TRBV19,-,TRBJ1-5,TGTGCCAGTAGTAGACTGAGAAATAGCAATCAGCCCCAGCATTTT,CASSRLRNSNQPQHF
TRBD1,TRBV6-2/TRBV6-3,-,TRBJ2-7,TGTGCCAGCAGTTACTCCGATTCCGGGACAGGGAACGAGCAGTACTTC,CASSYSDSGTGNEQYF
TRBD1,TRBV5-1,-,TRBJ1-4,TGCGCCAGCAGCTTGGGGACAGGGCAGAGCTTTAATGAAAAACTGTTTTTT,CASSLGTGQSFNEKLFF
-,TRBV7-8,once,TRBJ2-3,TGTGCCAGCAGCTTAGCCAGGACTAGCACAGATACGCAGTATTTT,CASSLARTSTDTQYF
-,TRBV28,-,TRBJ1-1,TGTGCCAGCAGTTTCGGTCGTGGTGGCAGGGTGCGGGTGGGGGGCACTGAAGCTTTCTTT,CASSFGRGGRVRVGGTEAFF
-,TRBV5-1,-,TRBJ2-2,TGCGCCAGCAGCCGCGCGGGCTCCGGGGAGCTGTTTTTT,CASSRAGSGELFF
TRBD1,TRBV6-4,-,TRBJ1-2,TGTGCCAGCAGTCGGGACAGGGGCCGGGGTGGCTACACCTTC,CASSRDRGRGGYTF
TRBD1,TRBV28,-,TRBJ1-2,TGTGCCAGCAGGTGGCAGGGGGTAACCTATGGCTACACCTTC,CASRWQGVTYGYTF
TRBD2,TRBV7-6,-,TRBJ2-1,TGTGCCAGCAGCTTAGGCGGGGGGGGTTACAATGAGCAGTTCTTC,CASSLGGGGYNEQFF
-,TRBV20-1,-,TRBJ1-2,TGCAGTGCTAGGGGGAGGGCTGGCTACACCTTC,CSARGRAGYTF
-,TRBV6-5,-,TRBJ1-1,TGTGCCAGCAGAAATCCGGGACAAGGGAACACTGAAGCTTTCTTT,CASRNPGQGNTEAFF
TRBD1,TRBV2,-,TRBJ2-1,TGTGCCAGCCTAGACCGACAGGGGAAGAATGAGCAGTTCTTC,CASLDRQGKNEQFF
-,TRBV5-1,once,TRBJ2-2,TGCGCCAGCAGCTTGAGAGGGAACACCGGGGAGCTGTTTTTT,CASSLRGNTGELFF
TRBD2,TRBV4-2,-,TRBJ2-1,TGTGCCAGCAGCCATCCGCGGGAGGGGAATGAGCAGTTCTTC,CASSHPREGNEQFF
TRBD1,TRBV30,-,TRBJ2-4,TGTGCCGCCCGTCCCCGGGACAGAGTAAAAAACATTCAGTACTTC,CAARPRDRVKNIQYF
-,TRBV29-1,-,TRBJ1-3,TGCAGCGTTGAAGGTCAATCGGACAGTATCTCTGGAAACACCATATATTTT,CSVEGQSDSISGNTIYF
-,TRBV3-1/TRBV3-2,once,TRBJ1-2,TGTGCCAGCAGCCAAGTGGCCTTTCAGGTGGGGGCATTCTATGGCTACACCTTC,CASSQVAFQVGAFYGYTF
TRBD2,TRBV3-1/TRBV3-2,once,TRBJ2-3,TGTGCCAGCAGCCAGATAGCGGGAGGGTTAGATACGCAGTATTTT,CASSQIAGGLDTQYF
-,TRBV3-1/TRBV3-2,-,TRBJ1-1,TGTGCCAGCAGCCAAGGAACAGTGAACACTGAAGCTTTCTTT,CASSQGTVNTEAFF
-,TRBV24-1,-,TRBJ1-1,TGTGCCACCTCACGGGAGGGCACGAACACTGAAGCTTTCTTT,CATSREGTNTEAFF
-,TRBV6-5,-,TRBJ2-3,TGTGCCAGCAGTTACTCGGGGCATATGGATACGCAGTATTTT,CASSYSGHMDTQYF
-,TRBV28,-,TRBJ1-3,TGTGCCAGTACATCTGGGGGCCTCTCTGGAAACACCATATATTTT,CASTSGGLSGNTIYF